A selection of T cell receptor beta chains follows, all from one sample in a study of radiation and T cells in renal cell carcinoma. The method was immunoSEQ multiplex PCR; TCRdb's version includes in-frame clones alone and lacks a portion of them. Of tens of thousands of clones in the sample, just over 85% were seen once. The sample consisted of blood, taken from a patient whose treatment included radiotherapy and nephrectomy. The receptor set was obtained from a woman between 50 and 59 years old with renal cell carcinoma. CDR3s leave out the opening cysteine and the closing phenylalanine or tryptophan.

v_call	j_call	cdr3_aa
TRBV4-1	TRBJ1-1	ASSQEGPNEAF
TRBV4-1	TRBJ1-4	ASSQDPAATNEKLF
TRBV7-2	TRBJ2-7	ASSYRTGDNYEQY
TRBV29-1	TRBJ2-5	GGGGRDGETQY
TRBV7-9	TRBJ2-5	ASSSYGAGLAEHQETQY
TRBV27	TRBJ2-5	ASAHGGQALQETQY
TRBV6-4	TRBJ1-2	ASSAERWRDT
TRBV19	TRBJ2-1	ASSIGGTYSYYNEQF
TRBV10-1	TRBJ1-1	ASSEGQKNTEAF
TRBV18	TRBJ2-2	ASSLTLAGVSGELF
TRBV4-1	TRBJ2-5	ASSQEPRALSETQY
TRBV28	TRBJ1-1	ASSPWETGRAF
TRBV10-3	TRBJ2-7	AISELGPTYEQY
TRBV7-3	TRBJ2-2	ASSLIPLSGTGELF
TRBV7-2	TRBJ2-3	ASSSQGATDTQY
TRBV6-6	TRBJ2-4	ASSNRGTNENIQY
TRBV5-4	TRBJ1-2	ASSLDGYGYT
TRBV10-1	TRBJ1-1	ASRPDGNTEAF
TRBV5-4	TRBJ1-2	ASSLRRGYGYT
TRBV7-8	TRBJ2-7	ASSLGSGSREQY
TRBV27	TRBJ2-3	ASSLERGIPTDTQY
TRBV2	TRBJ1-6	ASDTSRGSPLH
TRBV6-5	TRBJ2-7	ASSSTPPYEQY
TRBV7-9	TRBJ1-2	ASSSQDSYGYT
TRBV25-1	TRBJ2-1	ASSLRRDGSSYNEQF
TRBV2	TRBJ1-2	ASSTGGRNYGYT
TRBV11-3	TRBJ2-2	ASSPRGRGRVTGELF
TRBV7-8	TRBJ2-5	ASSHRGETQY
TRBV4-3	TRBJ2-5	ASSQEAGGVETQY
TRBV11-2	TRBJ1-1	ASSASISMNTEAF
TRBV7-2	TRBJ2-7	ASSSSGSYEQY
TRBV4-2	TRBJ2-3	ASSQDLADTQY
TRBV19	TRBJ2-7	ASSLDPGGSYEQY
TRBV5-1	TRBJ2-1	ASSFRSGGSYNEQF